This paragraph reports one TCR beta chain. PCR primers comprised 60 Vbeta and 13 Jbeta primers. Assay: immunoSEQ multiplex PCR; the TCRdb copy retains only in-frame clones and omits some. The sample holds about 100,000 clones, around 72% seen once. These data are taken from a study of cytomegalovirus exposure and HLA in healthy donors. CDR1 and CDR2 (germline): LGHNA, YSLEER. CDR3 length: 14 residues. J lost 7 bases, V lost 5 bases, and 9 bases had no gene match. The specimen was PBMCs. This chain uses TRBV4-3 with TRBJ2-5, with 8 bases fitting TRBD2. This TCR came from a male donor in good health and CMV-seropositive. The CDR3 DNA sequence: TGCGCCAGCAGCTCCGGGGGGGCCCCGGGGACCCAGTACTTC. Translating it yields CASSSGGAPGTQYF.